This TCR beta chain emerged from a study of blood T cell repertoires in COVID-19. Whole-study context: Sample material is recorded as cDNA or gDNA derived from T cells, B-cell-depleted T cells, or PBMCs.

The CDR3 consists of 14 residues. Between the trimmed V and J ends, which lost 1 base and 2 bases, there was a span of 7 bases. From germline, CDR1 is SNHLY and CDR2 FYNNEI. In its sample, this clone was seen once. In the authors' workflow: Amplification from reference gene primers served as the basis for estimated nucleated cell counts. Assay used: immunoSEQ multiplex PCR; TCRdb lists only in-frame clones, some missing. D and trimming were read from the DNA, whereas the V and J calls and clone size are those reported in that table. The sample holds 60,000 or so clones, about four fifths seen once. The J gene is TRBJ2-3, the V gene TRBV2, with a possible D match to TRBD2 (5 bases). Sequenced input: peripheral blood. The receptor was isolated from a human donor in a cohort sampled during active COVID-19. The DNA of the CDR3 is TGTGCCAGCAGTGAAGGGACTTACACAGATACGCAGTATTTT. As protein: CASSEGTYTDTQYF.